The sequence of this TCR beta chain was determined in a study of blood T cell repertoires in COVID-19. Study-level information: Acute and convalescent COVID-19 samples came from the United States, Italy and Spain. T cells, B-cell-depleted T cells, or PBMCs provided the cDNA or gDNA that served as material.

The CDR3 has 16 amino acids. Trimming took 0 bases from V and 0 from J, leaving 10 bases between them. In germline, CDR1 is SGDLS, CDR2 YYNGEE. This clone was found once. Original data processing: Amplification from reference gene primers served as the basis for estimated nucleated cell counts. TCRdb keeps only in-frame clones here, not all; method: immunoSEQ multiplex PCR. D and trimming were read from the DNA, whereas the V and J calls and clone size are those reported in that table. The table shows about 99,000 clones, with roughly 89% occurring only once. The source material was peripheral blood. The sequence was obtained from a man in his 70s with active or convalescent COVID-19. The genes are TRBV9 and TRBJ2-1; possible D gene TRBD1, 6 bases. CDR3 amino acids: CASSVDRGGSYNEQFF. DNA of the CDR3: TGTGCCAGCAGCGTAGATAGAGGGGGCTCCTACAATGAGCAGTTCTTC.